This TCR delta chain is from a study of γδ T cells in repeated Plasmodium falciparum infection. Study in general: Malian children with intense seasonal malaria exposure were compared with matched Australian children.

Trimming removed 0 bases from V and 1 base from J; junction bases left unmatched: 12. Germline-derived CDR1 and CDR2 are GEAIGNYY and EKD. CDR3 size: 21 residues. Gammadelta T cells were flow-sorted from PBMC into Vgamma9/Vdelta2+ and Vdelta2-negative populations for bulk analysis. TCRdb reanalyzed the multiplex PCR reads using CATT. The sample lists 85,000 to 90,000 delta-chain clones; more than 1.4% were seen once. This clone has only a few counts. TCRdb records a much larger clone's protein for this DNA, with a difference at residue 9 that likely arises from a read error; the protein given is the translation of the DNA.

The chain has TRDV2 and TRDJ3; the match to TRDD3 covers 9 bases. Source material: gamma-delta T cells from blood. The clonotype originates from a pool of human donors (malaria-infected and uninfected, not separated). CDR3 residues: CACDTALHAGGSSWDTRQMFF. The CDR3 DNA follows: TGTGCCTGTGACACCGCGCTCCACGCTGGGGGATCATCCTGGGACACCCGACAGATGTTTTTC.